The 20 T cell receptor beta chains below were found in one sample sequenced in a study of shared clonotypes between healthy human individuals. Method: immunoSEQ multiplex PCR; TCRdb's copy keeps in-frame clones and lacks some. The sample consists of about 560,000 clones, around 78% of them appearing once. The sequencing input was PBMCs. These receptor sequences come from a middle-aged woman in good health. Some clones in this sample may be carry-over from other donors' samples.

In DNA, the CDR3 is TGTGCCAGCAGTCGGACAGGGAATGGCTACACCTTC. Its translation is CASSRTGNGYTF. The rearrangement joins TRBV6-5 to TRBJ1-2; 8 bases line up with TRBD1. V was pared by 5 bases and J by 6 bases, with 2 bases of the junction left unmatched. The germline V gene encodes CDR1 MNHEY and CDR2 SVGAGI. CDR3 length equals 12 residues.

In the case of this clone: Only one base separates this from a far larger clonotype, so it likely reflects a read error. The genes are TRBV29-1 and TRBJ1-1; D is unresolved. This CDR3 spans 12 amino acids. CDR1 is SQVTM, CDR2 ANQGSEA, per germline. In DNA, the CDR3 is TGCGGCGTTGAACGGGTCAGCACTGAAGCTTTCTTT. This sequence encodes CGVERVSTEAFF.

This clone has only one observation. The chain combines TRBV11-3 with TRBJ2-1; TRBD1 or TRBD2 may be the D gene (5 bases each). V lost 0 bases and J 4 bases, leaving 10 bases between the germline ends. The length of the CDR3 is 15 residues. CDR1 and CDR2 (germline): SGHNT, YENEEA. Here the CDR3 DNA reads TGTGCCAGCAGCTTAGATCGGGACCCATACAATGAGCAGTTCTTC. The encoded protein is CASSLDRDPYNEQFF.

V is TRBV27 and J is TRBJ1-1, with D uncertain. Germline values: CDR1 MNHEY, CDR2 SMNVEV (reference sequence). V lost 5 bases and J lost 0, with 7 bases in between. The CDR3 loop spans 13 amino acids. CDR3 DNA: TGTGCCAGCAGTAGGACGGTGAACACTGAAGCTTTCTTT. Amino acid sequence: CASSRTVNTEAFF.

This clone was detected only a few times. V and J are TRBV10-3 and TRBJ2-1; D possibly corresponds to TRBD2 (5 bases). Trimming shortened V by 10 bases and J by 5 bases, and 12 bases separated the two germline ends. This CDR3 is built from 12 residues. Germline V gene data show CDR1 as ENHRY and CDR2 as SYGVKD. The CDR3 coding sequence is TGTGCCACAGCGGACGGCAACAATGAGCAGTTCTTC. This translates into CATADGNNEQFF.

The chain has TRBV28 and TRBJ2-7; no clear D gene. V lost 1 base to trimming and J lost 4 bases, with 8 bases between them. The CDR3 consists of 13 residues. The germline V gene has CDR1 MDHEN and CDR2 SYDVKM. The CDR3 sequence: CASSLLAEYEQYF. The DNA of the CDR3 is TGTGCCAGCAGTTTATTGGCGGAATACGAGCAGTACTTC. The variable domain in full, with the rest retrieved from reference TRBV28 and TRBJ2-7, is DVKVTQSSRYLVKRTGEKVFLECVQDMDHENMFWYRQDPGLGLRLIYFSYDVKMKEKGDIPEGYSVSREKKERFSLILESASTNQTSMYLCASSLLAEYEQYFGPGTRLTVT.

The rearrangement uses TRBV6-1 and TRBJ1-1; D remains ambiguous. Trimming removed 0 bases from V and 4 bases from J, with 12 bases in between. The germline V gene has CDR1 MNHNS and CDR2 SASEGT. The CDR3 runs to 15 residues. This chain's CDR3 is CASSEAVGFGTEAFF. For the CDR3, the DNA is TGTGCCAGCAGTGAAGCAGTAGGGTTCGGCACTGAAGCTTTCTTT.

In this sample, this clone turned up once. DNA of the CDR3: TGTGCCAGCACCCCCGGTCAGAGCTCCTACGAGCAGTACTTC. Translated: CASTPGQSSYEQYF. The genes are TRBV28 and TRBJ2-7; D not resolved. Germline CDR1 MDHEN, CDR2 SYDVKM. Between the trimmed V and J ends, which lost 7 bases and 0 bases, there was a span of 13 bases. This CDR3 has 14 residues.

This chain connects TRBV15 to TRBJ2-4; D is unresolved. This CDR3 contains 18 residues. Looked up from germline, CDR1 is LNHNV and CDR2 is YYDKDF (reference sequence). Trimming left V 3 bases short and J 0 bases short, with 18 bases between. The CDR3 reads CATSSRRIEALAKNIQYF. The CDR3 DNA reads as TGTGCCACCAGCAGTCGAAGGATAGAAGCGCTAGCCAAAAACATTCAGTACTTC.

This clone has just a few counts. The genes are TRBV5-1 and TRBJ2-1; weak D call: TRBD2 (5 bases). V was cut by 4 bases and J by 3 bases, with 11 bases left in between. CDR3 size: 14 residues. From germline, CDR1 is SGHRS and CDR2 YFSETQ. CDR3 in amino acids: CASSPSSSYNEQFF. CDR3 bases: TGCGCCAGCAGCCCGTCTAGCAGCTACAATGAGCAGTTCTTC.

The genes are TRBV10-2 and TRBJ2-7, with a tentative D call TRBD2 (6 bases). V was trimmed by 11 bases and J by 3 bases, leaving 20 bases between them. Germline V gene data show CDR1 as WSHSY and CDR2 as SAAADI. CDR3 length equals 14 residues. CDR3 coding DNA: TGCGCCGCCTCCGTGGAGGGCGCGCGCTACGAGCAGTACTTC. This codes for CAASVEGARYEQYF.

This clone was seen only a few times. V is TRBV27 and J is TRBJ2-2; the match to TRBD2 covers 14 bases. The CDR3 spans 17 residues. Germline trimming cut 0 bases from V and 7 bases from J; bases unmatched to any gene: 4. The germline V gene has CDR1 MNHEY and CDR2 SMNVEV (reference sequence). The CDR3 DNA reads as TGTGCCAGCAGTTTATCCCCGGGACTAGCGGGAGTCGGGGAGCTGTTTTTT. This translates into CASSLSPGLAGVGELFF.

V and J are TRBV28 and TRBJ1-2; no clear D. Germline V CDR1 and CDR2: MDHEN, SYDVKM. V was shortened by 6 bases and J by 8 bases, with 10 bases between the two germline ends. The CDR3 spans 11 residues. In DNA, the CDR3 is TGTGCCAGCAGGGAGGGATACGGCTACACCTTC. This sequence encodes CASREGYGYTF.

The CDR3 coding sequence is TGTGCCAGCAGGTCCGGGAATCTGGATGAGCAGTTCTTC. Translating gives CASRSGNLDEQFF. The V gene is TRBV27, the J gene TRBJ2-1; the D gene is possibly TRBD2 (5 bases). The CDR3 totals 13 residues. Germline V lookup: CDR1 MNHEY, CDR2 SMNVEV (reference sequence). V gave up 6 bases and J gave up 8 bases, with 14 bases separating them.

This clone was recorded many times. The V gene is TRBV15, the J gene TRBJ1-2, with no clear D. From germline, CDR1 is LNHNV and CDR2 YYDKDF (reference sequence). V gave up 8 bases and J gave up 7 bases, with 17 bases separating them. The CDR3 is 13 amino acids. The CDR3 is CATSFGSNGGYTF. CDR3 nucleotide sequence: TGTGCCACCTCCTTTGGGTCGAACGGTGGCTACACCTTC.

The CDR3 DNA sequence: TGTGCCAGCAGTCCCTTGGCAGGGACGGGGCGCGACACCGGGGAGCTGTTTTTT. Its protein is CASSPLAGTGRDTGELFF. V gene TRBV6-4 combines with J gene TRBJ2-2; D possibly matches TRBD1 or TRBD2 (5 bases each). This CDR3 has 18 amino acids. The ends were cut back, 5 bases at V and 3 bases at J, with 22 bases in the middle. Germline V lookup: CDR1 MRHNA, CDR2 SNTAGT.

V and J are TRBV10-3 and TRBJ2-5; possible D gene TRBD1, 7 bases. The CDR3 is 13 amino acids. Trimming shortened V by 5 bases and J by 5 bases, and 12 bases separated the two germline ends. The germline V gene encodes CDR1 ENHRY and CDR2 SYGVKD. The CDR3 here is CAISPQGGETQYF. DNA of the CDR3: TGTGCCATCAGTCCGCAGGGGGGCGAGACCCAGTACTTC.

The chain uses TRBV5-1 and TRBJ2-5, with TRBD1 matching 8 bases. This CDR3 has 15 amino acids. Trimming removed 4 bases from V and 1 base from J; junction bases left unmatched: 6. Per the germline V gene, CDR1 is SGHRS and CDR2 is YFSETQ. The CDR3 region is CASSNPTGAQETQYF. CDR3 coding DNA: TGCGCCAGCAGCAACCCGACAGGGGCCCAAGAGACCCAGTACTTC. Supplemented by reference TRBV5-1 and TRBJ2-5, the full variable domain reads KAGVTQTPRYLIKTRGQQVTLSCSPISGHRSVSWYQQTPGQGLQFLFEYFSETQRNKGNFPGRFSGRQFSNSRSEMNVSTLELGDSALYLCASSNPTGAQETQYFGPGTRLLVL.

Comments on this clone: Sequence at one end of the junction differs from germline and may be a read error. Different DNA sequences within this sample yield the same CDR3. V is TRBV7-7 and J is TRBJ2-3, with 11 bases aligning to TRBD2. The germline V gene has CDR1 SSHAT and CDR2 FNYEAQ (reference sequence). The CDR3 has 16 residues. The CDR3 DNA follows: TGTGCTAGCAGCCCCGGGACTAGCGGTAGCACAGATACGCAGTATTTT. Its translation is CASSPGTSGSTDTQYF.

This chain links TRBV7-6 with TRBJ2-1, with 7 bases lining up with TRBD2. The CDR3 runs 14 residues. Per the germline V gene, CDR1 is SGHVS and CDR2 is FNYEAQ. With 7 bases clipped from V and 7 bases from J, the junction kept 10 bases outside the gene matches. CDR3 sequence reads: CASKWRETGNEQFF. CDR3 bases: TGTGCCAGCAAGTGGCGGGAGACCGGAAATGAGCAGTTCTTC.